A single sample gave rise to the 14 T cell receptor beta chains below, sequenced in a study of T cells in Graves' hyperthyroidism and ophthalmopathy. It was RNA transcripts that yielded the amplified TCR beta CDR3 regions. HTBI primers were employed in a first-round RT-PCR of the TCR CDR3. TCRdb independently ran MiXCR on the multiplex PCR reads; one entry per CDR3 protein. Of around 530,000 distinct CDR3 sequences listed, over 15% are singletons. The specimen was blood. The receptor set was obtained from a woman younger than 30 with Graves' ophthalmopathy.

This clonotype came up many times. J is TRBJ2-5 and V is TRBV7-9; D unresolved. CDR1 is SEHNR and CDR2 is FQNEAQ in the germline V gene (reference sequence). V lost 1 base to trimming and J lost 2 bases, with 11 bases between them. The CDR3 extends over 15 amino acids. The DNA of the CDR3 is TGTGCCAGCAGCTTAGGGGCGGAAGGTCAAGAGACCCAGTACTTC. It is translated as CASSLGAEGQETQYF.

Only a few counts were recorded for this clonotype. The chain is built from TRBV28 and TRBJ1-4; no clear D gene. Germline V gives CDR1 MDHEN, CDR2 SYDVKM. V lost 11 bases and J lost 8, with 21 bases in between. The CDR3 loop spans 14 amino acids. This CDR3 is CAGSSRAGGEKLFF. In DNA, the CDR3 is TGTGCCGGGTCTTCTCGGGCAGGAGGAGAAAAACTGTTTTTT.

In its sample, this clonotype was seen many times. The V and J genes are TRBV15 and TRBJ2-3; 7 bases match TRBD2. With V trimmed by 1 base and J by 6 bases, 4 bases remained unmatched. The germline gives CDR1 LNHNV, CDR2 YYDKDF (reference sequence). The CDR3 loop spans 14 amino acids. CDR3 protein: CATSRAREADTQYF. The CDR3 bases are TGTGCCACCAGCAGAGCCCGGGAGGCGGATACGCAGTATTTT.

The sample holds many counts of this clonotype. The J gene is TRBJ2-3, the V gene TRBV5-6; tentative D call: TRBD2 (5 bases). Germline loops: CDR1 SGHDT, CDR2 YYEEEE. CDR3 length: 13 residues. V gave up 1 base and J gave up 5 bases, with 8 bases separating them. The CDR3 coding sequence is TGTGCCAGCAGCTTGTTTGAGGGAGATACGCAGTATTTT. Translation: CASSLFEGDTQYF.

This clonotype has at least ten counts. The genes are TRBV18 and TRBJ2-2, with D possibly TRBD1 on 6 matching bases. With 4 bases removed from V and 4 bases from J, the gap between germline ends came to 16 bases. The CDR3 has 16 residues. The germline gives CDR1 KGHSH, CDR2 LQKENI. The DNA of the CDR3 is TGTGCCAGCTCACTAAGGCTGGACAGAGTCACCGGGGAGCTGTTTTTT. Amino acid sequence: CASSLRLDRVTGELFF.

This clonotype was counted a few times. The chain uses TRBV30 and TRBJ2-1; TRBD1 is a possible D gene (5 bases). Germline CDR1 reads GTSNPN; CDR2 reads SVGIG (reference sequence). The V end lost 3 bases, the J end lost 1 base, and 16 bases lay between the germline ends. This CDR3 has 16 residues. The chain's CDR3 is CAWRVPPPGSYNEQFF. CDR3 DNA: TGTGCCTGGAGGGTACCTCCCCCAGGGTCCTACAATGAGCAGTTCTTC.

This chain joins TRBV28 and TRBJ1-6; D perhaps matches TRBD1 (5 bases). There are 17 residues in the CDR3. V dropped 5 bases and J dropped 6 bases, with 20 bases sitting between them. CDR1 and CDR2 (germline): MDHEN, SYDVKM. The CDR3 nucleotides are TGTGCCAGCAGTCCAGGGCGATGGGGCAGCGGTAATTCACCCCTCCACTTT. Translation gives CASSPGRWGSGNSPLHF.

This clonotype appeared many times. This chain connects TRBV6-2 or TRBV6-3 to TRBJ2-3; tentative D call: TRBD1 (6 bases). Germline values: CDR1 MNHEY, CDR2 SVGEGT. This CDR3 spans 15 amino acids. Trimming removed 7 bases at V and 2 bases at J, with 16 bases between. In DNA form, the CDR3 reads TGTGCCAGCAAAGAACAGGGCCCCTTCACAGATACGCAGTATTTT. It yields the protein CASKEQGPFTDTQYF.

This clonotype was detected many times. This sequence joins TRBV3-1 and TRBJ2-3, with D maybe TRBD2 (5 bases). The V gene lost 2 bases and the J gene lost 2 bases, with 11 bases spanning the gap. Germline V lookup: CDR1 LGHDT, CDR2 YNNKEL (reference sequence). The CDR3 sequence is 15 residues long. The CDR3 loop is CASSQYGGYTDTQYF. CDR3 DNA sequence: TGTGCCAGCAGCCAATACGGCGGGTACACAGATACGCAGTATTTT.

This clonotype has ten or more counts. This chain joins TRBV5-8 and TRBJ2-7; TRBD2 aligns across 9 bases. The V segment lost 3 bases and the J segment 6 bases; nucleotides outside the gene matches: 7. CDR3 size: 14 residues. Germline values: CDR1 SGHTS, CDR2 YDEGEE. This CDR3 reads CASSYISGSLEQYF. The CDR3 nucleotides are TGTGCCAGCAGCTATATTAGCGGGAGTCTCGAGCAGTACTTC.

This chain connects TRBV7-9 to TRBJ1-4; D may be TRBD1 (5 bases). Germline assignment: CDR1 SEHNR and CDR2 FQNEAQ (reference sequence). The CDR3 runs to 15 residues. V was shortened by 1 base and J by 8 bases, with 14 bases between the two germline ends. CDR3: CASSLEGTQGEKLFF. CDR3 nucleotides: TGTGCCAGCAGCTTAGAAGGGACTCAAGGGGAAAAACTGTTTTTT.

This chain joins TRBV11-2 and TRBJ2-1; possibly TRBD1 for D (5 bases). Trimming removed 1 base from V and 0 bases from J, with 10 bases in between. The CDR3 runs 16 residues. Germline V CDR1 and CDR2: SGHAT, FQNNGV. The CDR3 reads CASSLGARDSYNEQFF. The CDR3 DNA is TGTGCCAGCAGCTTAGGGGCCAGGGACTCCTACAATGAGCAGTTCTTC.

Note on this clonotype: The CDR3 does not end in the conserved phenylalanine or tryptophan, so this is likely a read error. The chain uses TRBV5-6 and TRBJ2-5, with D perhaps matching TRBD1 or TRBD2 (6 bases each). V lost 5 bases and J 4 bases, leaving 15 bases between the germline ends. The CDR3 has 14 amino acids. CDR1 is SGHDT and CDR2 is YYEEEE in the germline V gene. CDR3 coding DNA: TGTGCCAGCAGACTGTACGGGGGCAGAGAGACCCAGTACGTC. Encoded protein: CASRLYGGRETQYV.

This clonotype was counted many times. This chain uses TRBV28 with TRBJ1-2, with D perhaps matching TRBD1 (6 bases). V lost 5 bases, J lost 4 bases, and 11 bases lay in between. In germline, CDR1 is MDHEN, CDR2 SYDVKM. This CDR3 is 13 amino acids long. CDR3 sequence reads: CASSVTGPYGYTF. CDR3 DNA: TGTGCCAGCAGTGTGACAGGACCCTATGGCTACACCTTC.